The 4 T cell receptor beta chains below all came from one sample that was sequenced in a study of blood T cell repertoires in COVID-19. Produced via immunoSEQ multiplex PCR; TCRdb's table is partial and in-frame only. The sample holds under 120,000 clones, 65% to 75% seen once. Sequenced material: peripheral blood. All receptors come from a man aged 80 or over with acute or convalescent COVID-19.

This clone has more than one count but fewer than ten. V usage is TRBV19 and J usage is TRBJ1-1; D possibly corresponds to TRBD1 (6 bases). This CDR3 comprises 13 residues. Germline CDR1 reads LNHDA; CDR2 reads SQIVND (reference sequence). V was trimmed by 3 bases and J by 11 bases, leaving 16 bases between them. The CDR3: CASSIRTARGAFF. CDR3 nucleotide sequence: TGTGCCAGTAGTATTAGGACAGCCCGAGGGGCTTTCTTT.

This clone has just a few counts. The rearrangement uses TRBV3-1 (or the pseudogene TRBV3-2) and TRBJ2-7; 12 bases are a match to TRBD2. V lost 1 base, J lost 6 bases, and 4 bases stayed unmatched. Germline CDR1 and CDR2: LGHDT and YNNKEL (reference sequence). This CDR3 is 15 amino acids long. DNA for the CDR3: TGTGCCAGCAGCCAAGGACTAGCGGGAGTCTCCGAGCAGTACTTC. Residues: CASSQGLAGVSEQYF.

The V and J genes are TRBV28 and TRBJ2-7, with no clear D. Germline CDR1 reads MDHEN; CDR2 reads SYDVKM. V lost 3 bases and J lost 7, with 7 bases in between. The CDR3 is made up of 11 amino acids. The CDR3 sequence is CASSLNREQYF. The CDR3 region has the DNA TGTGCCAGCAGTTTGAATCGGGAGCAGTACTTC.

The sample holds one count of this clone. The chain recombines TRBV6-1 with TRBJ2-1; 10 nucleotides agree with TRBD2. V lost 2 bases, J lost 1 base, and 8 bases stayed unmatched. The CDR3 length is 18 residues. Germline V lookup: CDR1 MNHNS, CDR2 SASEGT. In nucleotides, the CDR3 is TGTGCCAGCAGTGAATACGGTAGCGGGAGGACATCCTACAATGAGCAGTTCTTC. This codes for CASSEYGSGRTSYNEQFF.